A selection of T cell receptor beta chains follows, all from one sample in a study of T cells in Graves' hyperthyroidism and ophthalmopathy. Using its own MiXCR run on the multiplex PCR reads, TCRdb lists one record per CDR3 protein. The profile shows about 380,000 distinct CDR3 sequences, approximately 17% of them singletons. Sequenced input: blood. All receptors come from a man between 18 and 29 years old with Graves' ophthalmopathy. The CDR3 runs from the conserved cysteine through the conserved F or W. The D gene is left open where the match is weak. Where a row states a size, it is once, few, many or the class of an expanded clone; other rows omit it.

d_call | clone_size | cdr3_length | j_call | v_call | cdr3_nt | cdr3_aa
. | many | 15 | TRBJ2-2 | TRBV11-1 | TGTGCCAGCAGCTTGGTCAGGGGCGGGGCCGGGGAGCTGTTTTTT | CASSLVRGGAGELFF
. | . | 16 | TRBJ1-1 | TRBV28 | TGTGCCAGCAGTTTGGGGCTGGCGTCCAGGGCCACTGAAGCTTTCTTT | CASSLGLASRATEAFF
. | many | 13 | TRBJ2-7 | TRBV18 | TGTGCCAGCTCACCCTTTATGGATACCGAGCAGTACTTC | CASSPFMDTEQYF
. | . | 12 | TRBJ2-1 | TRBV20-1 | TGCAGTGCCGACGGTGAGGGAAATGAGCAGTTCTTC | CSADGEGNEQFF
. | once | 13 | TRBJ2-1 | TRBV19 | TGTGCCAGCCCGGCGTGGACAGTCAATGAGCAGTTCTTC | CASPAWTVNEQFF
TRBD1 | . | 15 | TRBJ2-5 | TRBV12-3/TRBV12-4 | TGTGCCAGCAGTTCCCCGGGACAGGGCGGAGAGACCCAGTACTTC | CASSSPGQGGETQYF
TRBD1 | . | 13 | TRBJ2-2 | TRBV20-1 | TGCAGTGCTAGAAGGACAGGGGTCGGGGAGCTGTTTTTT | CSARRTGVGELFF
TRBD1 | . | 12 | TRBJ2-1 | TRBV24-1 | TGTGCCACCGGGACAGCGAACAATGAGCAGTTCTTC | CATGTANNEQFF
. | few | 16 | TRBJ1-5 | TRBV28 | TGTGCCAGCAGCTATCCGGTTGCGAGGGGCAATCAGCCCCAGCATTTT | CASSYPVARGNQPQHF
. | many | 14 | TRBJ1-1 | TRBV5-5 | TGTGCCAGCAGCTCGTGGGACGGGAACACTGAAGCTTTCTTT | CASSSWDGNTEAFF
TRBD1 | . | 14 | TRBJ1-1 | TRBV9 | TGTGCCAGCAGCGTAGGCCGGACAGGGGAGGCGGCTTTCTTT | CASSVGRTGEAAFF
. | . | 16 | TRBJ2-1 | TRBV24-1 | TGTGCCACCAGTGACACCCGAAAAACGGTCTACAATGAGCAGTTCTTC | CATSDTRKTVYNEQFF
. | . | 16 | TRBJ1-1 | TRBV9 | TGTGCCAGCAGCGTAGGGCCGCTACAAATGAACACTGAAGCTTTCTTT | CASSVGPLQMNTEAFF
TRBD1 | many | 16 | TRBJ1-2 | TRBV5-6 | TGTGCCAGCAGTGACAGGGGGCGGAATCCCAACTATGGCTACACCTTC | CASSDRGRNPNYGYTF
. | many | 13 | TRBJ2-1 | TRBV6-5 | TGTGCCAGCAGTTACTCGGCTAGGGATGAGCAGTTCTTC | CASSYSARDEQFF
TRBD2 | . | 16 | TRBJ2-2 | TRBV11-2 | TGTGCCAGCAGCCCCACGGGGGGGACGAACACCGGGGAGCTGTTTTTT | CASSPTGGTNTGELFF
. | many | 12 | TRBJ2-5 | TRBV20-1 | TGCAGTGCTAGGGTACTACTAGAGACCCAGTACTTC | CSARVLLETQYF
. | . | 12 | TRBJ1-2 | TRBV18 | TGTGCCAGCTCACCACAGACAGATGGCTACACCTTC | CASSPQTDGYTF
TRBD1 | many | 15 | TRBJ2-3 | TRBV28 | TGTGCCAGCAGTTTAGCGGACAGGGCGTCAGATACGCAGTATTTT | CASSLADRASDTQYF
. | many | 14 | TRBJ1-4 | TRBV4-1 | TGCGCCAGCAGCCTTGAGGTGTTGAATGAAAAACTGTTTTTT | CASSLEVLNEKLFF
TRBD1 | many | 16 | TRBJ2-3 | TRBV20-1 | TGCAGTGCTAGCCGTCAGAGAGGGGGCCCCACAGATACGCAGTATTTT | CSASRQRGGPTDTQYF
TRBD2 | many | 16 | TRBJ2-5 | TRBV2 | TGTGCCAGCAGTGTTGGGAGCGGGGCGAGGGGAGAGACCCAGTACTTC | CASSVGSGARGETQYF
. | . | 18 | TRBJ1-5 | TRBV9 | TGTGCCAGCAGCACCCCTTCACAGGGAGGGAAGAGCAATCAGCCCCAGCATTTT | CASSTPSQGGKSNQPQHF
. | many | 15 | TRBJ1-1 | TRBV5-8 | TGTGCCAGCAGCTTGGCTGGGGGTGGTGGCACTGAAGCTTTCTTT | CASSLAGGGGTEAFF
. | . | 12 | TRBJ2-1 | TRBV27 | TGTGCCAGCAGTGGGTTAGGGAATGAGCAGTTCTTC | CASSGLGNEQFF
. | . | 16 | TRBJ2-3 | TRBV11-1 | TGTGCCAGCAGCTTACGACGGTCAGGGGAAAGAGATACGCAGTATTTT | CASSLRRSGERDTQYF
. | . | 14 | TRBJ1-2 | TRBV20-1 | TGCAGTGCTAGAGATCTAGACAGAAACTATGGCTACACCTTC | CSARDLDRNYGYTF
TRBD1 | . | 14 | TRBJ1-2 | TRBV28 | TGTGCCAGCAGTTTGAAACAGGGGTACTATGGCTACACCTTC | CASSLKQGYYGYTF
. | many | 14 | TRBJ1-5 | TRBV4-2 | TGTGCCAGCAGCCAAGATTGGGGGAGTCAGCCCCAGCATTTT | CASSQDWGSQPQHF
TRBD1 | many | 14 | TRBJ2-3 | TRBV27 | TGTGCCAGCAGCCCGACAGGGGGAAAGGATACGCAGTATTTT | CASSPTGGKDTQYF
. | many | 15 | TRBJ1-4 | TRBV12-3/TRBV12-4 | TGTGCCAGCAGACACGGCAGGGTGCGGGATGAAAAACTGTTTTTT | CASRHGRVRDEKLFF
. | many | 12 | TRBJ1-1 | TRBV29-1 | TGCAGCGTTCGAGCAGGGCCGACTGAAGCTTTCTTT | CSVRAGPTEAFF
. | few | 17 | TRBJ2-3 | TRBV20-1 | TGCAGTGCTAGAGACCCGGGTGGGGGTGGCGGCACAGATACGCAGTATTTT | CSARDPGGGGGTDTQYF
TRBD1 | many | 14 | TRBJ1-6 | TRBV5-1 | TGCGCCAGCAAGCCCGGACAGGAAACTTCACCCCTCCACTTT | CASKPGQETSPLHF
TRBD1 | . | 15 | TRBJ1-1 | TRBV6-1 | TGTGCCAGCAGTCTAACCGGGACAGGCAACACTGAAGCTTTCTTT | CASSLTGTGNTEAFF
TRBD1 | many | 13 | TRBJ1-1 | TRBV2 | TGTGCCAGCAGGACCTCAGGGGGCACTGAAGCTTTCTTT | CASRTSGGTEAFF
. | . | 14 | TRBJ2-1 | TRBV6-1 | TGTGCCAGCAGTGAACCAGGACTCAACAATGAGCAGTTCTTC | CASSEPGLNNEQFF
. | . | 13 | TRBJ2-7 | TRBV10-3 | TGTGCCATCGAAGGTGTTAGCTCCTACGAGCAGTACTTC | CAIEGVSSYEQYF
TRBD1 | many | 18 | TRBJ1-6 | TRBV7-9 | TGTGCCAGCAGCTTCAATAGACAGGGCGGCTCCTATAATTCACCCCTCCACTTT | CASSFNRQGGSYNSPLHF
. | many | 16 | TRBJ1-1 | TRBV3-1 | TGTGCCAGCAGCCAACGGGGGGTATTGGTGAACACTGAAGCTTTCTTT | CASSQRGVLVNTEAFF
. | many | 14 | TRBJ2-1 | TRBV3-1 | TGTGCCAGCAGCCAACAGGGTGAGGGCAATGAGCAGTTCTTC | CASSQQGEGNEQFF
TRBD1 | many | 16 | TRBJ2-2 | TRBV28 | TGTGCCAGCAGAAGGACAGGGGGCGGGATCACCGGGGAGCTGTTTTTT | CASRRTGGGITGELFF
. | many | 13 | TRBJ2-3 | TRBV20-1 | TGCAGTGCTCCAAGCTCGGATACAGATACGCAGTATTTT | CSAPSSDTDTQYF
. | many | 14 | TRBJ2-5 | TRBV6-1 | TGTGCCACCCGGGGTGTGGGCCCCCAAGAGACCCAGTACTTC | CATRGVGPQETQYF
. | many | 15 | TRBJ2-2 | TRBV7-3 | TGTGCCAGCAGCTTAGCACTCGCGAACACCGGGGAGCTGTTTTTT | CASSLALANTGELFF
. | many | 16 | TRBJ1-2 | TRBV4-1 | TGCGCCAGCAGCCAAGGACCGGGCAGGGCTAACTATGGCTACACCTTC | CASSQGPGRANYGYTF
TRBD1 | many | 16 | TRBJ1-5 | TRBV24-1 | TGTGCCACCAGTGATCCCACAGGGGGTGGCAATCAGCCCCAGCATTTT | CATSDPTGGGNQPQHF
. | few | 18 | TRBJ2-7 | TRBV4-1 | TGCGCCAGCAGCCAAGATCATCCCACTAGCCTAAGCTCCTACGAGCAGTACTTC | CASSQDHPTSLSSYEQYF
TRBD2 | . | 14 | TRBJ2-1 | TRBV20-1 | TGCAGTGCTCGACTAGCGGGATTCTACAATGAGCAGTTCTTC | CSARLAGFYNEQFF
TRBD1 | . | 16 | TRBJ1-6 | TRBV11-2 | TGTGCCAGCAGCCCCACAGGGGTGTCCTATAATTCACCCCTCCACTTT | CASSPTGVSYNSPLHF
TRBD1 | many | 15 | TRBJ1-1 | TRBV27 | TGTGCCAGCAGTTCCCCGGGACAGGCGAACACTGAAGCTTTCTTT | CASSSPGQANTEAFF